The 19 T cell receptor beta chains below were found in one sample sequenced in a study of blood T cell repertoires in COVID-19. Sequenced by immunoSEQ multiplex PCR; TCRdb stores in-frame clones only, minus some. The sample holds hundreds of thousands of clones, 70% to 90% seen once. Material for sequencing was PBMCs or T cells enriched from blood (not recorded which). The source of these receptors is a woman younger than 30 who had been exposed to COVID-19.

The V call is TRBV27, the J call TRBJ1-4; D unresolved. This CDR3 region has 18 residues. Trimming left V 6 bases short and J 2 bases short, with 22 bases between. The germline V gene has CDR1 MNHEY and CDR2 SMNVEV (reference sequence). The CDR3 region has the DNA TGTGCCAGCAGCCCGGTAGTAGGCGGGTGGGTCACTAATGAAAAACTGTTTTTT. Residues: CASSPVVGGWVTNEKLFF.

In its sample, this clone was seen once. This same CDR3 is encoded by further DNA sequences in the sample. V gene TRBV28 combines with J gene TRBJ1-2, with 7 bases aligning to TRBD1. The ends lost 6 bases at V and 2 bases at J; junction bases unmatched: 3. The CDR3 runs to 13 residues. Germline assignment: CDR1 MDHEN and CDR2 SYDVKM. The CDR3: CASSPGQNYGYTF. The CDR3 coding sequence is TGTGCCAGCAGCCCGGGACAGAACTATGGCTACACCTTC.

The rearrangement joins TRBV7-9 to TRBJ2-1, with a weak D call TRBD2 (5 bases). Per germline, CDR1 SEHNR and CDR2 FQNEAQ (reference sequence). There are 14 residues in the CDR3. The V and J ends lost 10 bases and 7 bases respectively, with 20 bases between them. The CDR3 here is CATGVGASLNEQFF. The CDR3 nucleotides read TGTGCCACCGGGGTGGGAGCGAGTCTGAATGAGCAGTTCTTC.

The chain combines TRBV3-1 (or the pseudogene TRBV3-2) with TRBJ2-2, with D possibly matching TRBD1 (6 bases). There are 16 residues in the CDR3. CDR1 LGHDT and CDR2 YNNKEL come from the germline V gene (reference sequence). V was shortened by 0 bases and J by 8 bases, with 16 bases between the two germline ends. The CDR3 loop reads CASSQELAGALGELFF. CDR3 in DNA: TGTGCCAGCAGCCAAGAGTTAGCAGGGGCGTTAGGGGAGCTGTTTTTT.

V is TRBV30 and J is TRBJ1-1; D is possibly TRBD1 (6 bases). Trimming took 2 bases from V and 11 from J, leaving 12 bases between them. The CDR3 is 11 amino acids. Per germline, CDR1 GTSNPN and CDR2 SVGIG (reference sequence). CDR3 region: CAWSTGPMAFF. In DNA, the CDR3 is TGTGCCTGGAGTACAGGGCCAATGGCTTTCTTT.

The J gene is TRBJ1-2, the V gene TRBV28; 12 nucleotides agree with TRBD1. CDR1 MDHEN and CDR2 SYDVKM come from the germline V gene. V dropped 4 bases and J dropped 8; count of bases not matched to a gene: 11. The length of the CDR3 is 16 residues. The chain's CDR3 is CASSSNRDRGRRGYTF. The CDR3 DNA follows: TGTGCCAGCAGTTCCAATAGGGACAGGGGGCGCAGGGGCTACACCTTC.

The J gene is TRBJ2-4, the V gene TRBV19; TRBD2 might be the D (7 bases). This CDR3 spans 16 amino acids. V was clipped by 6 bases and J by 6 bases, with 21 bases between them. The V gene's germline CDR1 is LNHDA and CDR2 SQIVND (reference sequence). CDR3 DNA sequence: TGTGCCAGTAGGTTAACGGGGGCCACGGGAGGAAACATTCAGTACTTC. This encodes CASRLTGATGGNIQYF. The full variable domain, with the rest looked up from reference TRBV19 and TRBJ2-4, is DGGITQSPKYLFRKEGQNVTLSCEQNLNHDAMYWYRQDPGQGLRLIYYSQIVNDFQKGDIAEGYSVSREKKESFPLTVTSAQKNPTAFYLCASRLTGATGGNIQYFGAGTRLSVL.

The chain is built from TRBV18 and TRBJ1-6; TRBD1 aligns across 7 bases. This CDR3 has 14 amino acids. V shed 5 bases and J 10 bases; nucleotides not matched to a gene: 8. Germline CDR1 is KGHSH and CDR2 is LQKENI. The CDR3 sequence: CASSTTGVGSPLHF. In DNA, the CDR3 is TGTGCCAGCTCAACTACAGGGGTAGGGTCACCCCTCCACTTT.

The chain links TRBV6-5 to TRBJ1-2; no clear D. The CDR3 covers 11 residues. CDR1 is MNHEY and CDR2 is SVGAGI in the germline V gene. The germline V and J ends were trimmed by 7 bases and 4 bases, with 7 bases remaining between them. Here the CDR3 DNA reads TGTGCCAGCAAAAAGCTCTATGGCTACACCTTC. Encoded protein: CASKKLYGYTF.

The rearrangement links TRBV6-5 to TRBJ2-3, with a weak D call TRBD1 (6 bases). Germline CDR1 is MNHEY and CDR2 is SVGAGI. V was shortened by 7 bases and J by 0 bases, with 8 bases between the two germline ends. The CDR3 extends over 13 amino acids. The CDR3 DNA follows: TGTGCCAGCAAGGACAGAAGCACAGATACGCAGTATTTT. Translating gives CASKDRSTDTQYF.

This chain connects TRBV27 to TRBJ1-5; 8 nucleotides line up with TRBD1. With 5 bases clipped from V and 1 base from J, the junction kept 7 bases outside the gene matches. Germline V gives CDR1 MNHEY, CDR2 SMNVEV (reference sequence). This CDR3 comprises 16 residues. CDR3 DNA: TGTGCCAGCAGTCCTTCAGGGGGCGTCAGCAATCAGCCCCAGCATTTT. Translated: CASSPSGGVSNQPQHF.

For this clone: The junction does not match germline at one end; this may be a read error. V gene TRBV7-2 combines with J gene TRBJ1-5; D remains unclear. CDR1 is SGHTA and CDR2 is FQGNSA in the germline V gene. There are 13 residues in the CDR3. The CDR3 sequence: CASSPGSSQPQHF. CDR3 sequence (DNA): TGTGCCAGCAGCCCCGGGAGCAGTCAGCCCCAGCATTTT.

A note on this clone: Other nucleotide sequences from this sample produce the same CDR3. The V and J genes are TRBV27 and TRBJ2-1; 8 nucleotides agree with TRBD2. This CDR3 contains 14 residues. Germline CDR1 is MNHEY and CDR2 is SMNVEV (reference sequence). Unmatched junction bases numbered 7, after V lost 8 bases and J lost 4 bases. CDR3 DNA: TGTGCCAGCGGGACGGGAGGGATTTACAATGAGCAGTTCTTC. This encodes CASGTGGIYNEQFF.

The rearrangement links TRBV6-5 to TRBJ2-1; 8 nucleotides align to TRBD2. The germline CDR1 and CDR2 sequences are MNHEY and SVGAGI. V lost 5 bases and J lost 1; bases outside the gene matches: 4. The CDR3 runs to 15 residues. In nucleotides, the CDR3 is TGTGCCAGCAGTACTATAGCGGGATCCTACAATGAGCAGTTCTTC. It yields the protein CASSTIAGSYNEQFF.

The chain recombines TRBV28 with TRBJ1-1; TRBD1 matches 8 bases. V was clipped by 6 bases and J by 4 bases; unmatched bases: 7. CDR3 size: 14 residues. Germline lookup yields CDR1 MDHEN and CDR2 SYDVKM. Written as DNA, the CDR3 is TGTGCCAGCAGCCCTCCAGGGGGCGGCACTGAAGCTTTCTTT. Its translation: CASSPPGGGTEAFF.

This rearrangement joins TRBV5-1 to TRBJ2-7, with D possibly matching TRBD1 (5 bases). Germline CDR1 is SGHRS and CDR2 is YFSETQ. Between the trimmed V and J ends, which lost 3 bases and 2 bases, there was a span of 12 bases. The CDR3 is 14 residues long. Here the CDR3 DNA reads TGCGCCAGCAGCTATTTCCAGGGTACCTACGAGCAGTACTTC. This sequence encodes CASSYFQGTYEQYF.

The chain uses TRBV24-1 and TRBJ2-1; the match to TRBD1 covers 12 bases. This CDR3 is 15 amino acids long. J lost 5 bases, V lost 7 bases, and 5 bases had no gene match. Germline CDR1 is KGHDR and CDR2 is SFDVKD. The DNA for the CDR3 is TGTGCCACCAGCGTCGGGACAGGGGGCCACAATGAGCAGTTCTTC. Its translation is CATSVGTGGHNEQFF.

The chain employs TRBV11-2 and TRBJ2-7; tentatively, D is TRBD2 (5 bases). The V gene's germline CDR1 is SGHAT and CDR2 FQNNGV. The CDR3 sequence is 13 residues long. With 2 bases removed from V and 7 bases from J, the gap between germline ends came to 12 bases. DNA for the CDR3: TGTGCCAGCAGCTTATGGGAGCCCTGGGAGCAGTACTTC. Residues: CASSLWEPWEQYF.

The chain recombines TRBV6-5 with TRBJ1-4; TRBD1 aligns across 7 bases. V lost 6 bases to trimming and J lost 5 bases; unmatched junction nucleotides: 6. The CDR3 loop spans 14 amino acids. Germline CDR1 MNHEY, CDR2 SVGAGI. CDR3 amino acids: CASRKGAGNEKLFF. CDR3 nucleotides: TGTGCCAGCAGGAAGGGGGCAGGAAATGAAAAACTGTTTTTT.